This T cell receptor beta chain was obtained from a study of blood T cell repertoires in COVID-19. As for this clone: The DNA is omitted, as the CDR3 cannot be located on it reliably, and the CDR3 follows TCRdb's listing.

Counting both end residues, the CDR3 totals 14 amino acids. Germline lookup yields CDR1 LNHDA and CDR2 SQIVND (reference sequence). Profiled with immunoSEQ multiplex PCR; TCRdb holds only in-frame clones, not every one. The profile shows fewer than 200,000 clones, around 85% of them singletons. This TCR came from a human donor with acute or convalescent COVID-19. The donor label of this sample is uncertain. Sequenced: peripheral blood. This chain joins TRBV19 and TRBJ1-6; TRBD1, the table's D call, was not compared with the DNA. The CDR3 loop reads CASTSGTGGSALHF.